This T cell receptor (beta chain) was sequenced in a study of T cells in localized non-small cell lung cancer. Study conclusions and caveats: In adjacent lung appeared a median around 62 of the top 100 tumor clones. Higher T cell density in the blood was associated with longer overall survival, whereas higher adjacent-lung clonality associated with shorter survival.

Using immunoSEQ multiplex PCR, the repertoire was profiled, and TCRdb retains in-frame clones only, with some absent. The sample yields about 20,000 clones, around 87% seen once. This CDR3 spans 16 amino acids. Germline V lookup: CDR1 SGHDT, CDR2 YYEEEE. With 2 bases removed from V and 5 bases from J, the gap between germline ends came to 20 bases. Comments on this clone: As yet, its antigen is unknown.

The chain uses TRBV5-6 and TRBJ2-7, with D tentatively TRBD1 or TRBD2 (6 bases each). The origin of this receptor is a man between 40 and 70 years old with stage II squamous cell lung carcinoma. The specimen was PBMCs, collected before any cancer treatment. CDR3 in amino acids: CASSFGPGAMFDEQYF. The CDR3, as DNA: TGTGCCAGCAGCTTTGGACCGGGGGCGATGTTCGACGAGCAGTACTTC. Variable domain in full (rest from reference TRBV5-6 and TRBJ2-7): DAGVTQSPTHLIKTRGQQVTLRCSPKSGHDTVSWYQQALGQGPQFIFQYYEEEERQRGNFPDRFSGHQFPNYSSELNVNALLLGDSALYLCASSFGPGAMFDEQYFGPGTRLTVT.